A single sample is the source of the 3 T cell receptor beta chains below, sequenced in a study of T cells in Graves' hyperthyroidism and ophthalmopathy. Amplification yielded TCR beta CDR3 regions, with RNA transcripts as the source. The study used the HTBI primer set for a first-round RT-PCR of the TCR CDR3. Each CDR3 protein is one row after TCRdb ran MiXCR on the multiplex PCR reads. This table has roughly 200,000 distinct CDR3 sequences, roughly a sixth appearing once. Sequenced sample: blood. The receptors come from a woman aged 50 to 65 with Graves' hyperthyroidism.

CDR3 residues: CASSSDRVGTTNTEAFF. Written as DNA, the CDR3 is TGTGCCAGCAGTTCCGACAGGGTGGGGACGACGAACACTGAAGCTTTCTTT. J is TRBJ1-1 and V is TRBV28, with TRBD1 matching over 7 bases. The CDR3 is 17 amino acids. Germline CDR1 and CDR2: MDHEN and SYDVKM. Trimming took 4 bases from V and 1 from J; bases not matched to a gene: 12.

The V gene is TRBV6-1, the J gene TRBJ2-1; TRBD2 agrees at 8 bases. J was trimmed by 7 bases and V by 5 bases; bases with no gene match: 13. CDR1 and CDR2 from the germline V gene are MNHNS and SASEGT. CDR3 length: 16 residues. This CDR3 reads CASSLLPGGLKNEQFF. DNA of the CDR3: TGTGCCAGCAGTCTCCTTCCGGGAGGGCTAAAGAATGAGCAGTTCTTC.

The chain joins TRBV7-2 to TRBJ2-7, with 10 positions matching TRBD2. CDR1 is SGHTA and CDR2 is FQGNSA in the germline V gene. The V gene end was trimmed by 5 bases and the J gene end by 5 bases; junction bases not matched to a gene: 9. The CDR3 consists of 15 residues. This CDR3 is CASSLTSGIIDEQYF. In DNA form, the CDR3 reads TGTGCCAGCAGCCTAACTAGCGGGATTATCGACGAGCAGTACTTC. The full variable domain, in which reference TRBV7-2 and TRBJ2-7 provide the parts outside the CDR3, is GAGVSQSPSNKVTEKGKDVELRCDPISGHTALYWYRQSLGQGLEFLIYFQGNSAPDKSGLPSDRFSAERTGGSVSTLTIQRTQQEDSAVYLCASSLTSGIIDEQYFGPGTRLTVT.